The TCR beta chain under discussion was sequenced for a study of blood T cell repertoires in COVID-19. CDR3 length: 14 residues. The germline V gene encodes CDR1 MNHEY and CDR2 SMNVEV (reference sequence). Produced via immunoSEQ multiplex PCR; TCRdb's table is partial and in-frame only. The sample yields tens of thousands of clones, over 60% seen once. Input material: peripheral blood. The chain recombines TRBV27 with TRBJ1-2; the D gene is possibly TRBD1 (6 bases). The clonotype comes from a man between 65 and 85 years old with COVID-19, enrolled during active disease. CDR3 DNA sequence: TGTGTTCTACGCCAAGACAGGCTGAAGGGTGGCTACACCTTC. Protein product: CVLRQDRLKGGYTF.